This passage covers 32 T cell receptor beta chains from one sample sequenced in a study of blood T cell repertoires in COVID-19. Profiled with immunoSEQ multiplex PCR; TCRdb holds only in-frame clones, not every one. Here the sample spans more than 110,000 clones, approximately 80% being singletons. The sample taken for sequencing was peripheral blood. All receptors derive from a woman older than 75 with active or convalescent COVID-19.

This chain links TRBV12-5 with TRBJ1-1, with D possibly TRBD1 on 5 matching bases. Per the germline V gene, CDR1 is LGHNT and CDR2 is FRNRAP. This CDR3 is built from 14 residues. The V gene lost 7 bases and the J gene lost 0 bases, with 12 bases spanning the gap. The CDR3 sequence is CASAPGGLNTEAFF. The CDR3 region has the DNA TGTGCTAGTGCCCCGGGGGGATTGAACACTGAAGCTTTCTTT.

The chain has TRBV5-8 and TRBJ1-1; 8 bases are a match to TRBD1. Losses at the gene ends were 7 bases for V and 0 bases for J; bases not matched to a gene: 11. CDR1 and CDR2 from the germline V gene are SGHTS and YDEGEE. CDR3 length: 16 residues. The CDR3 spells CASSTGGLRMNTEAFF. The CDR3 DNA follows: TGTGCCAGCTCAACAGGGGGTTTAAGGATGAACACTGAAGCTTTCTTT.

This sequence joins TRBV7-8 and TRBJ1-5, with 9 positions matching TRBD1. Germline-derived CDR1 and CDR2 are SGHVS and FQNEAQ. This CDR3 region has 16 residues. J was trimmed by 0 bases and V by 5 bases; bases with no gene match: 5. The CDR3 DNA sequence: TGTGCCAGCAGCCATCAGGGACAGGGTAGCAATCAGCCCCAGCATTTT. It encodes CASSHQGQGSNQPQHF. Complete variable domain (other parts from reference TRBV7-8 and TRBJ1-5): GAGVSQSPRYKVAKRGQDVALRCDPISGHVSLFWYQQALGQGPEFLTYFQNEAQLDKSGLPSDRFFAERPEGSVSTLKIQRTQQEDSAVYLCASSHQGQGSNQPQHFGDGTRLSIL.

This chain uses TRBV5-1 with TRBJ2-5, with D possibly matching TRBD1 (5 bases). The CDR3 extends over 14 amino acids. CDR1 and CDR2 from the germline V gene are SGHRS and YFSETQ. The V end was cut by 2 bases, the J end by 2 bases, with 10 bases between. This chain's CDR3 is CASSLGVPQETQYF. CDR3 DNA: TGCGCCAGCAGCTTAGGGGTACCACAAGAGACCCAGTACTTC.

The chain has TRBV6-5 and TRBJ1-2, with D maybe TRBD1 (5 bases). Germline-derived CDR1 and CDR2 are MNHEY and SVGAGI. Trimming shortened V by 8 bases and J by 7 bases, and 20 bases separated the two germline ends. This CDR3 contains 14 residues. As DNA, the CDR3 is TGTGCCAGCGCAAGACGTCAGGGAATTTTTGGCTACACCTTC. Translation: CASARRQGIFGYTF.

V usage is TRBV30 and J usage is TRBJ1-1, with D perhaps TRBD1 (5 bases). This CDR3 is 13 amino acids long. V lost 0 bases and J lost 7, with 12 bases in between. Germline lookup yields CDR1 GTSNPN and CDR2 SVGIG (reference sequence). CDR3 protein: CAWSVPGLYEAFF. CDR3 nucleotide sequence: TGTGCCTGGAGTGTACCAGGGCTCTATGAAGCTTTCTTT.

V gene TRBV12-3 or TRBV12-4 combines with J gene TRBJ2-7, with 9 nucleotides matching TRBD1. The CDR3 runs 13 residues. V shed 4 bases and J 2 bases; nucleotides not matched to a gene: 0. The CDR3 nucleotides read TGTGCCAGCAGTTGGGACAGGGCCTACGAGCAGTACTTC. As protein: CASSWDRAYEQYF.

The chain recombines TRBV5-1 with TRBJ2-1; 10 bases match TRBD2. CDR1 and CDR2 from the germline V gene are SGHRS and YFSETQ. The CDR3 length is 14 residues. J gave up 4 bases and V 7 bases, and 5 bases lay outside the gene matches. The CDR3: CASCLAGDYNEQFF. CDR3 sequence (DNA): TGCGCCAGCTGTCTAGCGGGGGATTACAATGAGCAGTTCTTC.

This chain uses TRBV19 with TRBJ2-1; D possibly corresponds to TRBD1 (6 bases). Looked up from germline, CDR1 is LNHDA and CDR2 is SQIVND (reference sequence). The CDR3 runs to 14 residues. V was trimmed by 9 bases and J by 9 bases, leaving 21 bases between them. The CDR3 protein is CASTQGNMGGEQFF. The CDR3 coding sequence is TGTGCCAGCACGCAGGGGAATATGGGCGGTGAGCAGTTCTTC.

A single count supports this clone. The genes are TRBV5-1 and TRBJ1-5; a possible D gene is TRBD1 (6 bases). This CDR3 comprises 14 residues. The germline V and J ends were trimmed by 0 bases and 6 bases, with 10 bases remaining between them. Germline V gives CDR1 SGHRS, CDR2 YFSETQ. The CDR3 DNA reads as TGCGCCAGCAGCTTGGAAGGCAGGGGTCAGCCCCAGCATTTT. Residues: CASSLEGRGQPQHF.

This chain joins TRBV4-2 and TRBJ1-1; 11 nucleotides match TRBD1. There are 15 residues in the CDR3. V shed 1 base, J shed 5 bases, and the junction held 3 bases outside the gene matches. CDR1 is LGHNA and CDR2 is YNFKEQ in the germline V gene. The chain's CDR3 is CASSQGGQGATEAFF. The DNA for the CDR3 is TGTGCCAGCAGCCAAGGCGGACAGGGGGCTACTGAAGCTTTCTTT.

The chain recombines TRBV27 with TRBJ1-2; 9 bases are a match to TRBD1. CDR3 size: 14 residues. V lost 6 bases, J lost 4 bases, and 6 bases stayed unmatched. Germline CDR1 is MNHEY and CDR2 is SMNVEV (reference sequence). CDR3 residues: CASSLRQGVYGYTF. Here the CDR3 DNA reads TGTGCCAGCAGCCTTCGACAGGGGGTCTATGGCTACACCTTC.

The chain recombines TRBV5-1 with TRBJ2-5; TRBD1 matches at 7 bases. The CDR3 spans 16 residues. The germline gives CDR1 SGHRS, CDR2 YFSETQ. V gave up 6 bases and J gave up 4 bases; unmatched junction bases: 15. The CDR3 is CASKRGSTGTVETQYF. The CDR3, as DNA: TGCGCCAGCAAACGGGGATCTACCGGGACAGTAGAGACCCAGTACTTC. Full variable domain (outside the CDR3, taken from reference TRBV5-1 and TRBJ2-5): KAGVTQTPRYLIKTRGQQVTLSCSPISGHRSVSWYQQTPGQGLQFLFEYFSETQRNKGNFPGRFSGRQFSNSRSEMNVSTLELGDSALYLCASKRGSTGTVETQYFGPGTRLLVL.

The chain uses TRBV12-3 or TRBV12-4 and TRBJ2-5, with D possibly TRBD2 on 5 matching bases. Trimming removed 5 bases at V and 5 bases at J, with 9 bases between. The CDR3 runs 12 residues. The CDR3 sequence: CASSGRGETQYF. As DNA, the CDR3 is TGTGCCAGCAGTGGCAGAGGGGAGACCCAGTACTTC.

The rearrangement links TRBV5-4 to TRBJ1-1; D might be TRBD1 (5 bases). Trimming took 3 bases from V and 3 from J, leaving 12 bases between them. The CDR3 is made up of 14 amino acids. Germline assignment: CDR1 SGHNT and CDR2 YYREEE (reference sequence). DNA of the CDR3: TGTGCCAGCAGCTCTGGATCGGGGGACACTGAAGCTTTCTTT. Translated, it gives CASSSGSGDTEAFF. Using reference TRBV5-4 and TRBJ1-1 for the parts outside the CDR3, the full variable domain is ETGVTQSPTHLIKTRGQQVTLRCSSQSGHNTVSWYQQALGQGPQFIFQYYREEENGRGNFPPRFSGLQFPNYSSELNVNALELDDSALYLCASSSGSGDTEAFFGQGTRLTVV.

By share of the sample, this clone is medium-sized (0.01 to 0.1%). V is TRBV24-1 and J is TRBJ1-5; D gene uncertain. Trimming shortened V by 9 bases and J by 2 bases, and 13 bases separated the two germline ends. CDR3 length: 14 amino acids. Per the germline V gene, CDR1 is KGHDR and CDR2 is SFDVKD. The CDR3 here is CATSRGSRNQPQHF. The CDR3 nucleotides read TGTGCCACCTCCCGCGGCTCGCGCAATCAGCCCCAGCATTTT.

The table lists this clone with a count of one. The rearrangement joins TRBV4-3 to TRBJ1-2, with TRBD1 matching 7 bases. The V segment lost 4 bases and the J segment 0 bases; nucleotides outside the gene matches: 2. The CDR3 is 14 residues long. The germline V gene encodes CDR1 LGHNA and CDR2 YSLEER. Here the CDR3 DNA reads TGCGCCAGCAGCCCAGGGACAGCTAACTATGGCTACACCTTC. Amino acid sequence: CASSPGTANYGYTF.

The chain couples TRBV30 to TRBJ1-6, with D maybe TRBD1 (5 bases). Germline V gene data show CDR1 as GTSNPN and CDR2 as SVGIG (reference sequence). V lost 4 bases and J 9 bases, leaving 13 bases between the germline ends. The CDR3 is 13 residues long. The CDR3 here is CAWTGTEGSPLHF. The CDR3 DNA sequence: TGTGCCTGGACCGGGACGGAGGGTTCACCCCTCCACTTT.

This rearrangement joins TRBV10-1 to TRBJ1-1; D remains unclear. This CDR3 comprises 14 residues. From germline, CDR1 is WNHNN and CDR2 SYGVQD (reference sequence). Trimming shortened V by 1 base and J by 1 base, and 7 bases separated the two germline ends. The chain's CDR3 is CASSEYGPNTEAFF. CDR3 bases: TGCGCCAGCAGTGAGTACGGTCCGAACACTGAAGCTTTCTTT.

The chain combines TRBV4-3 with TRBJ2-7, with TRBD2 matching 8 bases. V shed 4 bases, J shed 2 bases, and the junction held 4 bases outside the gene matches. The CDR3 has 14 amino acids. The V gene's germline CDR1 is LGHNA and CDR2 YSLEER. CDR3 sequence reads: CASSPRAGAYEQYF. Here the CDR3 DNA reads TGCGCCAGCAGCCCACGAGCGGGGGCCTACGAGCAGTACTTC.

This clone was seen more than once but under ten times. This chain uses TRBV19 with TRBJ1-5, with D possibly matching TRBD1 (5 bases). Germline CDR1 LNHDA, CDR2 SQIVND (reference sequence). The V end was cut by 6 bases, the J end by 2 bases, with 14 bases between. CDR3 size: 15 residues. The CDR3 reads CASRPTGVGNQPQHF. In DNA, the CDR3 is TGTGCCAGTAGGCCTACGGGGGTAGGCAATCAGCCCCAGCATTTT.

The rearrangement joins TRBV5-4 to TRBJ1-2; tentative D call: TRBD1 (5 bases). V was clipped by 0 bases and J by 3 bases, with 6 bases between them. CDR1 is SGHNT and CDR2 is YYREEE in the germline V gene (reference sequence). The CDR3 covers 13 residues. The CDR3 DNA reads as TGTGCCAGCAGCTTGGGCAGGGACTATGGCTACACCTTC. This sequence encodes CASSLGRDYGYTF.

This rearrangement joins TRBV6-5 to TRBJ1-6; 9 bases map to TRBD1. J gave up 9 bases and V 7 bases, and 7 bases lay outside the gene matches. This CDR3 region has 14 residues. Per the germline V gene, CDR1 is MNHEY and CDR2 is SVGAGI. DNA for the CDR3: TGTGCCAGCACCCTCCAGGACAGGGGTTCACCCCTCCACTTT. It is translated as CASTLQDRGSPLHF.

A single count supports this clone. The chain links TRBV6-5 to TRBJ2-3; 7 nucleotides agree with TRBD2. The V and J ends lost 4 bases and 2 bases, in that order; junction bases with no gene match: 3. Germline V lookup: CDR1 MNHEY, CDR2 SVGAGI. The CDR3 has 14 residues. DNA for the CDR3: TGTGCCAGCAGTTTGACTAGCCACACAGATACGCAGTATTTT. Protein product: CASSLTSHTDTQYF.

This chain's CDR3 is CASSQVQGAPGNTIYF. In DNA, the CDR3 is TGTGCCAGCAGCCAAGTACAGGGGGCTCCTGGAAACACCATATATTTT. This chain links TRBV3-1 (or the pseudogene TRBV3-2) with TRBJ1-3, with 9 bases lining up with TRBD1. This CDR3 has 16 amino acids. V lost 1 base and J lost 2; bases outside the gene matches: 3. Germline loops: CDR1 LGHDT, CDR2 YNNKEL (reference sequence).

As DNA, the CDR3 is TGTGCCAGCAGCTCCTCGGGGGGAACACAAGAGACCCAGTACTTC. Protein: CASSSSGGTQETQYF. The chain joins TRBV28 to TRBJ2-5, with TRBD2 identical over 7 bases. The trim removed 6 bases at V and 2 bases at J, leaving 9 bases unmatched. CDR3 length: 15 amino acids. From germline, CDR1 is MDHEN and CDR2 SYDVKM.

The CDR3 nucleotides read TGTGCCAGCAGAGACAGACTAGCGGGGGGGGAGCAGTACTTC. Translating gives CASRDRLAGGEQYF. This chain links TRBV2 with TRBJ2-7; 14 bases are a match to TRBD2. This CDR3 is built from 14 residues. Germline V gene data show CDR1 as SNHLY and CDR2 as FYNNEI. J gave up 7 bases and V 6 bases, and 5 bases lay outside the gene matches.

There are a few counts of this clone. The chain uses TRBV27 and TRBJ1-3; weak D call: TRBD1 (6 bases). The CDR3 loop spans 13 amino acids. Deletions cut 5 bases from V and 6 bases from J, with 11 bases between. CDR1 MNHEY and CDR2 SMNVEV come from the germline V gene (reference sequence). The CDR3 loop is CASSNYRENTIYF. CDR3 sequence (DNA): TGTGCCAGCAGTAACTACAGGGAAAACACCATATATTTT.

V gene TRBV5-1 combines with J gene TRBJ2-3, with D uncertain. The CDR3 length is 13 residues. CDR1 SGHRS and CDR2 YFSETQ come from the germline V gene. Trimming removed 4 bases from V and 4 bases from J, with 10 bases in between. The CDR3 DNA follows: TGCGCCAGCAGCATGCCAGTTGCAGATACGCAGTATTTT. Translated, it gives CASSMPVADTQYF.

This clone was recorded only once. The rearrangement joins TRBV5-1 to TRBJ2-7; 8 bases match TRBD2. Germline V gene sequence: CDR1 SGHRS, CDR2 YFSETQ. The CDR3 has 17 amino acids. The J segment lost 0 bases and the V segment lost 7 bases, leaving 15 bases of the junction unmatched. CDR3 region: CASGGMGGGRSSYEQYF. In DNA, the CDR3 is TGCGCCAGCGGCGGCATGGGGGGCGGGAGGAGCTCCTACGAGCAGTACTTC.

V and J are TRBV5-1 and TRBJ2-7; perhaps TRBD1 as D (6 bases). Germline V gene sequence: CDR1 SGHRS, CDR2 YFSETQ. V was pared by 2 bases and J by 2 bases, with 8 bases between. CDR3 length: 13 amino acids. The CDR3 reads CASSLQGTYEQYF. The CDR3 DNA is TGCGCCAGCAGCTTACAGGGCACCTACGAGCAGTACTTC.

The chain couples TRBV30 to TRBJ1-4; a possible D gene is TRBD1 (6 bases). The length of the CDR3 is 15 residues. Trimming cost V 1 base and J 3 bases, with 12 bases left between them. Germline values: CDR1 GTSNPN, CDR2 SVGIG (reference sequence). The CDR3 DNA sequence: TGTGCCTGGAGTGGGGAACAGGGCTCTAATGAAAAACTGTTTTTT. Amino acids: CAWSGEQGSNEKLFF.